The subject of this entry is one T cell receptor beta chain. The sample comes from a study of cytomegalovirus exposure and HLA in healthy donors. The PCR was carried out with 60 Vbeta primers and 13 Jbeta primers. Clones were sequenced by immunoSEQ multiplex PCR, and TCRdb holds only the in-frame ones, with some missing. The sample lists 100,000 or so clones, roughly 70% occurring once. The sample comprised PBMCs. This receptor was taken from a man aged 50 or older in good health and CMV-seronegative.

The CDR3 protein is CASSYGWEESGELFF. CDR3 DNA: TGTGCCAGCAGTTACGGGTGGGAGGAGTCCGGGGAGCTGTTTTTT. V usage is TRBV6-5 and J usage is TRBJ2-2; TRBD2 is a possible D gene (6 bases). Germline-derived CDR1 and CDR2 are MNHEY and SVGAGI. The CDR3 is 15 amino acids. The V end lost 2 bases, the J end lost 6 bases, and 13 bases lay between the germline ends.